The clone carrying this TCR beta chain was detected only a few times. What it binds is unknown. This record comes from a study of cytomegalovirus exposure and HLA in healthy donors. On the study more broadly: An earlier analysis identified fewer than 130 million unique TCR beta sequences in approximately 170 million T cells.

As for the donors, each was a healthy bone marrow donor. Broader study findings: A few chains tied to CMV proved CMV antigen-specific in vitro. Most subjects had HLA-A and HLA-B alleles reportedly predicted accurately by TCR beta sequences.

The PCR employed 60 Vbeta primers together with 13 Jbeta primers. Repertoires were generated with immunoSEQ multiplex PCR, while TCRdb's copy carries only in-frame clones and drops some. This sample has approximately 76,000 clones, with roughly 85% found just once. The sequence was collected from a man aged 25-40 years in good health and CMV-seronegative. The sequencing sample was made of PBMCs.

The CDR3 DNA reads TGTGCCAGCAGCGTCCCCTCCCGTACTGAAGCTTTCTTT. Protein product: CASSVPSRTEAFF. The chain recombines TRBV13 with TRBJ1-1; D unresolved. Germline CDR1 and CDR2: PRHDT and FYEKMQ (reference sequence). V was cut by 5 bases and J by 5 bases, with 12 bases left in between. CDR3 length equals 13 residues.